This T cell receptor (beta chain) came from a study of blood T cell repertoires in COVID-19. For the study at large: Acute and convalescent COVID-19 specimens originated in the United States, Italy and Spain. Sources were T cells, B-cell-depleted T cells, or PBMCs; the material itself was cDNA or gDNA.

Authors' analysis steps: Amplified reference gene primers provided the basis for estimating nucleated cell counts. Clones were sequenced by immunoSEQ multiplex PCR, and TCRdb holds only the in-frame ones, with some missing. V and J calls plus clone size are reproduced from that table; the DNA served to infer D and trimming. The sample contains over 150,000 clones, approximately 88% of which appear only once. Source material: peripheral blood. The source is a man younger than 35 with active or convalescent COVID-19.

In nucleotides, the CDR3 is TGTGCCAGCAGCCAGGGACAGGGGGTCTTCTCCTACAATGAGCAGTTCTTC. Amino acid sequence: CASSQGQGVFSYNEQFF. J is TRBJ2-1 and V is TRBV7-2; the match to TRBD1 covers 11 bases. The V segment lost 5 bases and the J segment 0 bases; nucleotides outside the gene matches: 6. The CDR3 runs to 17 residues. Germline CDR1 is SGHTA and CDR2 is FQGNSA.